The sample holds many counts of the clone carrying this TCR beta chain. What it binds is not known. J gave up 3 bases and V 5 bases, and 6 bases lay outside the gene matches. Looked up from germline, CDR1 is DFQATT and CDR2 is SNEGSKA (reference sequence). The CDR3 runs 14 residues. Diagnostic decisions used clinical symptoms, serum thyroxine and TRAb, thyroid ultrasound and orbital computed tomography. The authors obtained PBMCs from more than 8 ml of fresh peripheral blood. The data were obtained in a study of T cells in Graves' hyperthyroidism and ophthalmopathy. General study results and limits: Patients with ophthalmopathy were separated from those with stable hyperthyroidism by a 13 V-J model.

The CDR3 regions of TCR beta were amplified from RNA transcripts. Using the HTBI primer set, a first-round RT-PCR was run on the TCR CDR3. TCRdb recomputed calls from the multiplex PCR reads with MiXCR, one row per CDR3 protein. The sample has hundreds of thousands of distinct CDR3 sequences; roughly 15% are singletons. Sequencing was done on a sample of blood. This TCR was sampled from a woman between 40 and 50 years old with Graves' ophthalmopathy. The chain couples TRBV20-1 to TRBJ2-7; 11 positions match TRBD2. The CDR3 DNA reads TGCAGTGCTGGAACTAGCGGGAGTAACTACGAGCAGTACTTC. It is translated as CSAGTSGSNYEQYF.